Presented here are 4 T cell receptor beta chains from one specimen sequenced in a study of regulatory T cells in long-lasting Graves disease. With iRepertoire HTBI primers and Arm-PCR of CDR3 regions, TCR beta libraries were built. TCRdb analysed the multiplex PCR reads with MiXCR anew, one entry per CDR3 protein. The repertoire has about 620,000 distinct CDR3 sequences, around 15% of them found once; the top ten carry 18%. The time point here: newly diagnosed GD, antithyroid drugs for less than 3 months. Preparation of the TCR library used RNA extracted from PBMCs. A further study also used this sample, focusing on T cells in Graves' hyperthyroidism and ophthalmopathy.

The sequenced sample was peripheral blood mononuclear cells (PBMCs), obtained at new diagnosis, from a patient treated with antithyroid drugs. Every receptor here comes from a woman in her twenties or thirties with Graves disease.

V and J are TRBV6-2 or TRBV6-3 and TRBJ2-3; no clear D. V lost 6 bases and J 0 bases, leaving 13 bases between the germline ends. Germline-derived CDR1 and CDR2 are MNHEY and SVGEGT. This CDR3 contains 15 residues. The CDR3 region has the DNA TGTGCCAGCAGCCGTGGTGGGCTAAGCACAGATACGCAGTATTTT. Amino acids: CASSRGGLSTDTQYF.

This clonotype was seen a handful of times. The chain is built from TRBV6-9 and TRBJ2-2; D gene unclear. The germline gives CDR1 MNHGY, CDR2 SVAAGI. The CDR3 loop spans 16 amino acids. V gave up 2 bases and J gave up 0 bases, with 10 bases separating them. In nucleotides, the CDR3 is TGTGCCAGCAGTTATGATGTGGTTTCGAACACCGGGGAGCTGTTTTTT. Translating gives CASSYDVVSNTGELFF.

V and J are TRBV7-3 and TRBJ1-2, with D perhaps TRBD1 (5 bases). This CDR3 contains 14 residues. Germline CDR1 and CDR2: SGHTA and FQGTGA. V was shortened by 1 base and J by 4 bases, with 10 bases between the two germline ends. CDR3 nucleotides: TGTGCCAGCAGCTTAAAAGGGGACGGCTATGGCTACACCTTC. Residues: CASSLKGDGYGYTF.

There are many counts of this clonotype. The chain links TRBV7-3 to TRBJ2-1; D is ambiguous. V gave up 5 bases and J gave up 0 bases, with 11 bases separating them. The CDR3 is 15 amino acids. Germline V gives CDR1 SGHTA, CDR2 FQGTGA. CDR3 residues: CASSAKTSSYNEQFF. Here the CDR3 DNA reads TGTGCCAGCAGCGCCAAAACGAGCTCCTACAATGAGCAGTTCTTC.